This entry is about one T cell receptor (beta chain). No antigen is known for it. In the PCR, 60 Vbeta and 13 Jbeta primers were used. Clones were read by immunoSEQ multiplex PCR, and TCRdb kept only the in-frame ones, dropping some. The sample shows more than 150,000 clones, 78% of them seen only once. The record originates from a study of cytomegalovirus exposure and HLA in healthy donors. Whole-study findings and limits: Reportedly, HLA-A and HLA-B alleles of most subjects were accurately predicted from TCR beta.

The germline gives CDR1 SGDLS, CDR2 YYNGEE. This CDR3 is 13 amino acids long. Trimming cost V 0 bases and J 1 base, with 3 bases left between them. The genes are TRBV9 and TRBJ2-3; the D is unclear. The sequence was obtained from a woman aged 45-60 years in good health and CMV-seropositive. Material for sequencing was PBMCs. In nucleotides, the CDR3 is TGTGCCAGCAGCGTAGGAGGCACAGATACGCAGTATTTT. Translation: CASSVGGTDTQYF.